The present TCR beta chain was sequenced within a study of shared T cell receptors in the human thymus (dated by TCRdb to the early 2020s). Some background on the complete study: The study examined how self-reactive, shared T-cell receptor alpha chains are generated in the human thymus.

The CDR3 goes from the cysteine to the phenylalanine over 16 residues. This entry keeps only the CDR3 DNA: 48 bases, framed from base 1. Trimming removed 2 bases from V and 3 bases from J; the gene matches leave 8 bases unexplained. The CDR1 and CDR2 encoded by the germline V gene are MNHEY and SVGAGI. Note on this clone: The specificity of this receptor is unknown. No base qualities exist here, and no much larger clone lies one base off it.

Libraries were prepared through the immunoSEQ multiplex PCR assay. This immuneACCESS table, as held by TCRdb, lists in-frame sequences with V and J called but not all clones. Of the missing ones, under half trace to an unresolved V gene in checked studies; the others have no known cause. Across this sample there are about 400,000 clones, with approximately 95% seen only once. About 0.02% of the sample is in the top ten clones. The receptor chain draws on TRBV6-5 and TRBJ2-7, with TRBD2 identical over 9 junction bases. This sequence was found in a human donor. Sequencing was carried out using thymocytes. The CDR3 has the sequence CASSYLSGGSGYEQYF. The sequenced DNA: TGTGCCAGCAGTTACCTGAGCGGGGGGTCTGGCTACGAGCAGTACTTC.